This section outlines one TCR beta chain sequence together with its context. Its antigen remains unknown. The data were taken from a study of CD8 T cell repertoires and HIV-1 epitope variants. Study-wide context: Separate wells received one of Twenty-five Gag or Nef variant peptides. Tested: three Gag epitope families, Nef HW9 and YT9.

The CDR3 is 18 residues long. V was pared by 4 bases and J by 2 bases, with 9 bases of the junction left unmatched. The germline CDR1 and CDR2 sequences are MNHEY and SMNVEV (reference sequence). Study findings and constraints: The assay identified only TCR beta chains of antigen-proliferating T cells.

Generated by immunoSEQ multiplex PCR, the TCRdb table keeps only in-frame clones and is missing some. The sample yields some 87,000 clones, approximately 70% seen once. Sequenced input: uncultured baseline CD8+ T cells from peripheral blood mononuclear cells (PBMCs). The TCR was taken from a male donor with HIV. The chain combines TRBV27 with TRBJ2-6; TRBD1 matches 9 bases. This CDR3 reads CASSSTYRDRAGANVLTF. CDR3 nucleotides: TGTGCCAGCAGTTCCACCTACCGGGACAGGGCTGGGGCCAACGTCCTGACTTTC.